Listed below are T cell receptor beta chains from one sample, sequenced in a study of shared clonotypes between healthy human individuals. This table comes from immunoSEQ multiplex PCR, and its TCRdb copy is limited to in-frame clones, with some not included. The data contain around 990,000 clones, approximately 80% of them singletons. Sequences were obtained from memory CD4+ T cells from PBMCs. The source of these receptors is a man younger than 35 in good health. Some clones in this sample may be carry-over from other donors' samples. Each CDR3 is given with its conserved first and last residue. A D gene is named only where the DNA matches it firmly. A row's size may be missing; if present it is once, few, many or a size class.

V gene	J gene	clone size	D gene	CDR3 protein	CDR3 DNA
TRBV28	TRBJ2-7	once	NA	CASSSWKLGLSEQYF	TGTGCCAGCAGTTCCTGGAAGTTGGGGCTCTCCGAGCAGTACTTC
TRBV6-5	TRBJ1-4	NA	NA	CASSTASGGRKLFF	TGTGCCAGCAGTACCGCTAGCGGGGGCAGAAAACTGTTTTTT
TRBV14	TRBJ2-2	NA	NA	CASSQAMGELFF	TGTGCCAGCAGCCAAGCGATGGGGGAGCTGTTTTTT
TRBV9	TRBJ1-3	NA	NA	CASSEYTGTGRKIAGNTIYF	TGTGCCAGCAGCGAATATACAGGGACCGGCAGGAAGATTGCTGGAAACACCATATATTTT
TRBV7-2	TRBJ2-7	NA	NA	CASTMTRAYEQYF	TGTGCCAGCACCATGACACGGGCCTACGAGCAGTACTTC
TRBV9	TRBJ2-7	NA	NA	CASSVGIEYEQYF	TGTGCCAGCAGCGTAGGAATAGAATACGAGCAGTACTTC
TRBV5-1	TRBJ2-3	NA	NA	CASSLVVSSTDTQYF	TGCGCCAGCAGCTTGGTGGTGTCTAGCACAGATACGCAGTATTTT
TRBV30	TRBJ1-2	NA	TRBD1	CAWDEKTGGDYGYTF	TGTGCCTGGGACGAGAAGACAGGGGGTGACTATGGCTACACCTTC
TRBV28	TRBJ2-1	few	TRBD1	CASSFTGGRINEQFF	TGTGCCAGCAGTTTTACAGGGGGCCGCATCAATGAGCAGTTCTTC
TRBV5-5	TRBJ1-4	NA	NA	CASRRDSSTNEKLFF	TGTGCCAGCAGGCGAGACAGTTCAACTAATGAAAAACTGTTTTTT
TRBV18	TRBJ2-7	once	TRBD1	CASSLTGAYEQYF	TGTGCCAGCTCACTTACAGGGGCCTACGAGCAGTACTTC
TRBV30	TRBJ1-1	NA	NA	CAWRGSGIRTEAFF	TGTGCCTGGAGGGGTTCAGGGATTAGGACTGAAGCTTTCTTT
TRBV12-5	TRBJ2-7	NA	NA	CASGLAASYEQYF	TGTGCTAGTGGTTTGGCAGCATCCTACGAGCAGTACTTC
TRBV9	TRBJ2-1	once	TRBD1	CASSVTGTGSYNEQFF	TGTGCCAGCAGCGTAACCGGGACAGGTTCTTACAATGAGCAGTTCTTC
TRBV7-7	TRBJ2-2	NA	NA	CASSPIRNTGELFF	TGTGCCAGCAGCCCCATTAGGAACACCGGGGAGCTGTTTTTT
TRBV18	TRBJ1-1	many	NA	CASSPSHDMEAFF	TGTGCCAGCTCCCCGAGTCATGACATGGAAGCTTTCTTT
TRBV5-4	TRBJ2-5	NA	TRBD1	CASSGTGVGETQYF	TGTGCCAGCAGCGGGACAGGGGTGGGGGAGACCCAGTACTTC
TRBV7-3	TRBJ2-2	NA	NA	CASAWGGTGELFF	TGTGCCAGCGCTTGGGGCGGCACCGGGGAGCTGTTTTTT
TRBV5-6	TRBJ1-2	NA	NA	CASSRLRDLFYGYTF	TGTGCCAGCAGCCGTCTCCGGGACCTCTTCTATGGCTACACCTTC
TRBV4-2	TRBJ1-1	NA	NA	CASSQRTGAGDTEAFF	TGTGCCAGCAGCCAACGTACGGGAGCCGGGGACACTGAAGCTTTCTTT
TRBV28	TRBJ2-2	NA	NA	CASSFRAKGTGELFF	TGTGCCAGCAGTTTTCGGGCGAAGGGGACCGGGGAGCTGTTTTTT
TRBV10-3	TRBJ1-1	few	NA	CAISLDAGEAFF	TGTGCCATCAGTTTGGACGCCGGCGAAGCTTTCTTT
TRBV30	TRBJ1-5	NA	NA	CAWNSDSNQPQHF	TGTGCCTGGAATTCTGACAGCAATCAGCCCCAGCATTTT
TRBV4-3	TRBJ2-1	NA	NA	CASSQDVARAAWNEQFF	TGCGCCAGCAGCCAAGATGTAGCCAGGGCCGCTTGGAATGAGCAGTTCTTC
TRBV30	TRBJ2-5	few	NA	CAWSSGRSEETQYF	TGTGCCTGGAGTTCGGGCAGATCCGAAGAGACCCAGTACTTC
TRBV5-1	TRBJ2-1	NA	TRBD2	CASDGLAGAGNEQFF	TGCGCCAGCGACGGACTAGCGGGAGCAGGGAATGAGCAGTTCTTC
TRBV9	TRBJ1-3	NA	NA	CASSVAQGTTIYF	TGTGCCAGCAGCGTAGCCCAGGGCACCACCATATATTTT
TRBV15	TRBJ2-5	NA	TRBD2	CATSGVAGQETQYF	TGTGCCACCAGCGGGGTAGCGGGCCAAGAGACCCAGTACTTC
TRBV28	TRBJ2-7	NA	NA	CASSLFGQSSEQYF	TGTGCCAGCAGTTTATTTGGACAGAGCAGCGAGCAGTACTTC
TRBV30	TRBJ1-5	NA	TRBD1	CALTGGSDNQPQHF	TGTGCCTTGACAGGGGGCTCTGACAATCAGCCCCAGCATTTT
TRBV5-1	TRBJ1-5	NA	NA	CASSLSGGNQPQHF	TGCGCCAGCAGCTTGTCGGGGGGCAATCAGCCCCAGCATTTT
TRBV28	TRBJ1-2	NA	NA	CASRRDGPNYGYTF	TGTGCCAGCAGGCGGGACGGCCCTAACTATGGCTACACCTTC
TRBV6-6	TRBJ1-4	NA	TRBD1	CASTLGGRDNEKLFF	TGTGCCAGCACCCTAGGGGGCAGGGATAATGAAAAACTGTTTTTT
TRBV2	TRBJ2-7	NA	TRBD1	CASGTQGALTEQYF	TGTGCCAGTGGGACTCAGGGGGCGCTGACCGAGCAGTACTTC
TRBV2	TRBJ2-5	NA	NA	CASSGWGETQYF	TGTGCCAGCAGTGGGTGGGGGGAGACCCAGTACTTC
TRBV5-6	TRBJ1-1	NA	TRBD1	CASSLPGQGPSEAFF	TGTGCCAGCAGCTTACCGGGACAGGGACCGTCTGAAGCTTTCTTT
TRBV7-2	TRBJ2-1	NA	NA	CASSLAYSSYNEQFF	TGTGCCAGCAGCTTAGCCTACAGCTCCTACAATGAGCAGTTCTTC
TRBV5-1	TRBJ2-7	NA	TRBD2	CASSRSGGGYVSYEQYF	TGCGCCAGCAGCCGCTCAGGCGGGGGGTACGTCTCCTACGAGCAGTACTTC
TRBV19	TRBJ1-2	NA	NA	CASSRWQGYGYTF	TGTGCCAGTAGTAGGTGGCAGGGGTATGGCTACACCTTC
TRBV7-2	TRBJ2-7	NA	TRBD1	CASSHRTGLYEQYF	TGTGCCAGCAGCCACAGGACAGGGCTGTACGAGCAGTACTTC
TRBV14	TRBJ2-5	NA	NA	CASSQFKRLGRETQYF	TGTGCCAGCAGCCAATTTAAACGGCTAGGTAGAGAGACCCAGTACTTC
TRBV30	TRBJ2-5	NA	TRBD2	CAWSLRGLAGGQETQYF	TGTGCCTGGAGCCTTAGGGGACTAGCGGGAGGCCAAGAGACCCAGTACTTC
TRBV28	TRBJ1-5	NA	NA	CASRGRWDGPQHF	TGTGCCAGCAGGGGACGGTGGGATGGGCCCCAGCATTTT
TRBV11-2	TRBJ2-2	NA	NA	CASSAVARPGELFF	TGTGCCAGCTCCGCGGTGGCTAGGCCCGGGGAGCTGTTTTTT
TRBV28	TRBJ1-2	NA	NA	CASIPSGGDRGYTF	TGTGCCAGCATACCCAGCGGGGGAGATCGTGGCTACACCTTC
TRBV18	TRBJ2-7	NA	NA	CASSPGGLYEQYF	TGTGCCAGCTCCCCGGGGGGCTTATACGAGCAGTACTTC
TRBV11-2	TRBJ2-1	once	TRBD1	CASSFLTGTGNEQFF	TGTGCCAGCAGCTTTCTTACCGGGACAGGAAATGAGCAGTTCTTC
TRBV6-1	TRBJ1-5	NA	NA	CASTWSGGGNQPQHF	TGTGCCAGCACCTGGTCCGGCGGCGGCAATCAGCCCCAGCATTTT
TRBV25-1	TRBJ1-2	NA	TRBD1	CASSRRQGFYTF	TGTGCCAGCAGTCGGAGACAGGGGTTCTACACCTTC
TRBV11-2	TRBJ2-7	NA	TRBD1	CASSQTRQGQYF	TGTGCCAGCAGCCAAACTCGACAGGGCCAGTACTTC
TRBV5-1	TRBJ1-2	NA	NA	CASSLVLGEHNYGYTF	TGCGCCAGCAGCTTGGTGCTGGGAGAACATAACTATGGCTACACCTTC
TRBV9	TRBJ2-7	NA	NA	CASGMGGGSISEQYF	TGTGCCAGCGGAATGGGAGGGGGCTCAATTTCCGAGCAGTACTTC
TRBV6-1	TRBJ1-2	NA	NA	CASSQDSNYGYTF	TGTGCCAGCTCGCAGGATTCTAACTATGGCTACACCTTC
TRBV5-1	TRBJ2-7	NA	NA	CASSPHRDTYEQYF	TGCGCCAGCAGCCCCCACCGGGACACCTACGAGCAGTACTTC
TRBV11-2	TRBJ2-7	NA	NA	CASSSTGSSRDEQYF	TGTGCCAGCAGCTCGACCGGGAGCTCTAGAGACGAGCAGTACTTC
TRBV30	TRBJ1-1	few	NA	CAWSGQQGHAFF	TGTGCCTGGAGTGGACAACAGGGACACGCTTTCTTT
TRBV11-2	TRBJ2-2	once	TRBD1	CASSRRTGLNSGELFF	TGTGCCAGCAGCAGACGGACAGGGCTTAACTCCGGGGAGCTGTTTTTT
TRBV18	TRBJ2-3	NA	TRBD2	CASSPRRLADNTDTQYF	TGTGCCAGCTCACCACGTCGACTAGCGGACAACACAGATACGCAGTATTTT
TRBV10-2	TRBJ2-5	few	TRBD2	CASSESVRASGGQETQYF	TGCGCCAGCAGTGAGTCGGTCCGGGCTAGCGGGGGCCAAGAGACCCAGTACTTC
TRBV30	TRBJ1-2	NA	NA	CAWRLSRGYGYTF	TGTGCCTGGAGACTCTCCAGGGGCTATGGCTACACCTTC